A selection of T cell receptor beta chains follows, all from one sample in a study of blood T cell repertoires in COVID-19. Using immunoSEQ multiplex PCR, the repertoire was profiled, and TCRdb retains in-frame clones only, with some absent. The sample has approximately 230,000 clones, roughly four fifths seen once. The source material was PBMCs or T cells enriched from blood (not recorded which). All receptors derive from a man between 35 and 55 years old who had recovered from COVID-19. CDR3s include the opening cysteine and the closing phenylalanine or tryptophan.

J | length | V | CDR3
TRBJ2-1 | 15 | TRBV5-4 | CASSYRDRGFNEQFF
TRBJ2-1 | 17 | TRBV7-2 | CASSSIASGGALDEQFF
TRBJ2-1 | 17 | TRBV18 | CASSHRDRVLPYNEQFF
TRBJ2-7 | 13 | TRBV29-1 | CSVAVGQVGEQYF
TRBJ1-2 | 13 | TRBV28 | CASSFSGNYGYTF
TRBJ2-5 | 15 | TRBV7-6 | CASSLMPGGTETQYF
TRBJ1-1 | 12 | TRBV27 | CASSQGYTEAFF
TRBJ2-1 | 14 | TRBV5-1 | CASSPSGPLDEQFF
TRBJ2-7 | 15 | TRBV11-1 | CASSLGRGLTYEQYF
TRBJ2-3 | 14 | TRBV4-3 | CASSQAGGGDTQYF